This T cell receptor (beta chain) was recovered during a study of T cell responses to AZD1222 COVID-19 vaccine. Overall study context: Pooling of second doses given at about 4 or about 12 weeks was done.

Repertoires were generated with immunoSEQ multiplex PCR, while TCRdb's copy carries only in-frame clones and drops some. Among about 92,000 clones listed, 88% were seen once. Study conclusions and caveats: Just five to seven AZD1222 recipients tested seropositive at baseline. Females made up more of the donors, who were largely white British, and clonal diversity may have come out too low.

Germline CDR1 and CDR2: SGHDN and FVKESK. Trimming removed 3 bases at V and 6 bases at J, with 2 bases between. The CDR3 extends over 11 amino acids. Of note for this clone: The antigen remains undetermined.

The starting material was peripheral blood, obtained on day 0 of AZD1222 vaccination. The source of this sequence is an adult in good health. V is TRBV14 and J is TRBJ2-2; no clear D gene. The CDR3: CASSHSGELFF. Written as DNA, the CDR3 is TGTGCCAGCAGCCACTCCGGGGAGCTGTTTTTT.